The entry that follows covers one T cell receptor beta chain sequence. The data stem from a study of blood T cell repertoires in COVID-19. Profiling relied on immunoSEQ multiplex PCR, and the TCRdb table lists in-frame clones only, not all of them. This table has roughly 200,000 clones, roughly 84% appearing once. CDR3 size: 16 residues. CDR1 and CDR2 from the germline V gene are LGHNT and FRNRAP. With 6 bases removed from V and 0 bases from J, the gap between germline ends came to 17 bases. This chain links TRBV12-5 with TRBJ1-1; no firm D call. The receptor comes from a woman between 35 and 50 years old with COVID-19, enrolled during active disease. Specimen: peripheral blood. The CDR3 DNA is TGTGCTAGTGGACCCACGACGATCGGAGTGAACACTGAAGCTTTCTTT. Its protein is CASGPTTIGVNTEAFF.